Below, 9 T cell receptor beta chains from the same sample are listed, as sequenced in a study of T cells expressing NK-cell markers. TCRdb reprocessed the 5' RACE reads, keeping one entry per CDR3 protein, no DNA. The sample includes around 140,000 distinct CDR3 sequences. What was sequenced was blood T cells: a sorted CD56 or NKG2C T cell subset, CD4+ or CD8+ T cells, or bulk PBMC T cells (not recorded which). The receptors shown here come from a man between 18 and 35 years old in good health.

The chain is built from TRBV7-2 and TRBJ1-2; TCRdb calls TRBD1, which cannot be checked without DNA. From germline, CDR1 is SGHTA and CDR2 FQGNSA. CDR3 length: 12 amino acids. CDR3: CATSGGGYGYTF.

The genes are TRBV6-5 and TRBJ2-3; the D call from TCRdb, TRBD2, cannot be confirmed without DNA. This CDR3 comprises 13 residues. Germline V CDR1 and CDR2: MNHEY, SVGAGI. The chain's CDR3 is CASSSSGRNTQYF.

V usage is TRBV7-3 and J usage is TRBJ2-2; with no DNA, the TCRdb D assignment of TRBD2 cannot be verified. The CDR3 totals 18 residues. Per germline, CDR1 SGHTA and CDR2 FQGTGA. CDR3 loop: CASSPLRGVAGNTGELFF.

The chain joins TRBV10-3 to TRBJ2-5; TCRdb reports TRBD2, a call that lacks DNA to check it against. CDR1 ENHRY and CDR2 SYGVKD come from the germline V gene. This CDR3 spans 17 amino acids. CDR3 residues: CAISGRLAGQHQETQYF.

The chain links TRBV19 to TRBJ2-2; the D gene TCRdb calls, TRBD1, cannot be checked with no DNA. The CDR3 length is 14 residues. Germline CDR1 and CDR2: LNHDA and SQIVND (reference sequence). CDR3 loop: CASSSRGGTGELFF.

The chain couples TRBV4-3 to TRBJ2-1. The germline gives CDR1 LGHNA, CDR2 YSLEER. This CDR3 region has 13 residues. The CDR3 sequence is CASSQGPNNEQFF.

The rearrangement joins TRBV9 to TRBJ2-1; TCRdb's D call of TRBD2 is untestable without DNA. The germline CDR1 and CDR2 sequences are SGDLS and YYNGEE. The CDR3 loop spans 21 amino acids. The CDR3 sequence: CASSATGTSGRAGRSYNEQFF. Full variable domain (rest looked up from reference TRBV9 and TRBJ2-1): DSGVTQTPKHLITATGQRVTLRCSPRSGDLSVYWYQQSLDQGLQFLIQYYNGEERAKGNILERFSAQQFPDLHSELNLSSLELGDSALYFCASSATGTSGRAGRSYNEQFFGPGTRLTVL.

This sequence joins TRBV6-4 and TRBJ2-1. Germline CDR1 and CDR2: MRHNA and SNTAGT. The CDR3 has 16 residues. The CDR3 protein is CASSDSGGDSYNEQFF.

V is TRBV15 and J is TRBJ1-5. Germline CDR1 reads LNHNV; CDR2 reads YYDKDF (reference sequence). The CDR3 spans 16 residues. This CDR3 is CATSRDARPSNQPQHF. Variable domain in full (rest from reference TRBV15 and TRBJ1-5): DAMVIQNPRYQVTQFGKPVTLSCSQTLNHNVMYWYQQKSSQAPKLLFHYYDKDFNNEADTPDNFQSRRPNTSFCFLDIRSPGLGDTAMYLCATSRDARPSNQPQHFGDGTRLSIL.